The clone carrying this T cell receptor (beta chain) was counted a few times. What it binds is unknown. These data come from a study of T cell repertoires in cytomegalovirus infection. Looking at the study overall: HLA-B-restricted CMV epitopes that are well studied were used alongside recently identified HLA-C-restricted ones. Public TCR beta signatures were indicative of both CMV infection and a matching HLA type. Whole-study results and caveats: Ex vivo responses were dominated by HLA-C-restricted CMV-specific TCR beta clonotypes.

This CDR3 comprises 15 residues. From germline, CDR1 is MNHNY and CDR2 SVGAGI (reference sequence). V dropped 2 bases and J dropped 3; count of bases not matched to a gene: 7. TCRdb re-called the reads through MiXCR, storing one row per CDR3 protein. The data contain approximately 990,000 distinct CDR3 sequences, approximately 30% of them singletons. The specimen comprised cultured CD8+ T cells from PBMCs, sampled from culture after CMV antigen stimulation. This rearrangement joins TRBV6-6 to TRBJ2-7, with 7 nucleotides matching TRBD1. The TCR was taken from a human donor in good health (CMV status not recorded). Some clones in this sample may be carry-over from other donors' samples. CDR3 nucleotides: TGTGCCAGCAGTTACAAGACAGGGTTGGACTACGAGCAGTACGTC. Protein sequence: CASSYKTGLDYEQYV.